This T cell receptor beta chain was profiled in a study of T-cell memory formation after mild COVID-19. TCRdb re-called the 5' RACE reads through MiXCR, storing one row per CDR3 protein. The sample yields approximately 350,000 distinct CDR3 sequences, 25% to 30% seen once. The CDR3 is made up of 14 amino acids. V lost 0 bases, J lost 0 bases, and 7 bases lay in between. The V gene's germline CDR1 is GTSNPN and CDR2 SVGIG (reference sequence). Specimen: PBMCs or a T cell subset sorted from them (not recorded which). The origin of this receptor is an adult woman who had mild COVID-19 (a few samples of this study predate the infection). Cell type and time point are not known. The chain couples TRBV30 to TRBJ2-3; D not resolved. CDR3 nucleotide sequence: TGTGCCTGGAGTGTGGCGATTAGCACAGATACGCAGTATTTT. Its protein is CAWSVAISTDTQYF. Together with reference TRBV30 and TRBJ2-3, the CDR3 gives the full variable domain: SQTIHQWPATLVQPVGSPLSLECTVEGTSNPNLYWYRQAAGRGLQLLFYSVGIGQISSEVPQNLSASRPQDRQFILSSKKLLLSDSGFYLCAWSVAISTDTQYFGPGTRLTVL.